Presented here are 25 T cell receptor beta chains from one specimen sequenced in a study of T cells after yellow fever vaccination. TCRdb recomputed calls from the 5' RACE reads with MiXCR, one row per CDR3 protein. The sample holds over 150,000 distinct CDR3 sequences; about 6% are singletons and the top ten take roughly 3%. This material consisted of CD4+ T cells sorted from PBMCs, taken on the day of the first yellow fever vaccination. The source of these receptors is a young man who received the YFV17D yellow fever vaccine.

V and J are TRBV7-2 and TRBJ2-7; perhaps TRBD2 as D (7 bases). Looked up from germline, CDR1 is SGHTA and CDR2 is FQGNSA. This CDR3 comprises 15 residues. The germline V and J ends were trimmed by 2 bases and 4 bases, with 15 bases remaining between them. The CDR3 DNA reads TGTGCCAGCAGCTTACGGGGGGCTAGCGTGTACGAGCAGTACTTC. This sequence encodes CASSLRGASVYEQYF.

This clonotype was detected only a few times. The chain carries TRBV19 and TRBJ1-2; D call uncertain. The V end was cut by 7 bases, the J end by 3 bases, with 18 bases between. Germline V gene lookup returns CDR1 LNHDA and CDR2 SQIVND (reference sequence). The CDR3 totals 15 residues. CDR3 region: CASTPRPRADYGYTF. DNA for the CDR3: TGTGCCAGTACTCCTAGACCCCGAGCCGACTATGGCTACACCTTC.

This clonotype was recorded at least ten times. J is TRBJ2-1 and V is TRBV25-1; 7 bases line up with TRBD2. This CDR3 has 13 residues. With V trimmed by 2 bases and J by 9 bases, 4 bases remained unmatched. Germline CDR1 reads MGHDK; CDR2 reads SYGVNS. The CDR3 loop is CASSEGGVPEQFF. CDR3 DNA: TGTGCCAGCAGTGAAGGGGGGGTACCTGAGCAGTTCTTC.

This clonotype was counted at least ten times. This chain links TRBV4-3 with TRBJ2-3; D possibly uses TRBD1 or TRBD2 (6 bases each). Per germline, CDR1 LGHNA and CDR2 YSLEER. Trimming removed 1 base from V and 3 bases from J, with 14 bases in between. This CDR3 is 16 amino acids long. CDR3 DNA: TGCGCCAGCAGCCAAGCTTCCGGGGGCGGAACAGATACGCAGTATTTT. Protein: CASSQASGGGTDTQYF.

In its sample, this clonotype was seen many times. The gene calls are TRBV28 and TRBJ1-2, with 10 bases lining up with TRBD1. The CDR3 runs to 15 residues. Losses at the gene ends were 4 bases for V and 4 bases for J; bases not matched to a gene: 6. CDR1 and CDR2 from the germline V gene are MDHEN and SYDVKM. The CDR3, as DNA: TGTGCCAGCAGTTCGGGGACAGGGGCTGGCTATGGCTACACCTTC. This sequence encodes CASSSGTGAGYGYTF.

This clonotype was observed many times. The rearrangement uses TRBV28 and TRBJ2-5, with D uncertain. V lost 8 bases to trimming and J lost 2 bases, with 12 bases between them. Looked up from germline, CDR1 is MDHEN and CDR2 is SYDVKM. The CDR3 spans 13 residues. Here the CDR3 DNA reads TGTGCCAGCTTAGGAAAGTTTCAAGAGACCCAGTACTTC. It is translated as CASLGKFQETQYF.

In its sample, this clonotype was seen many times. This CDR3 reads CASSQVSSGAVTGELFF. For the CDR3, the DNA is TGTGCCAGCAGCCAAGTGTCATCGGGGGCGGTGACCGGGGAGCTGTTTTTT. V usage is TRBV3-1 and J usage is TRBJ2-2; perhaps D is TRBD1 or TRBD2 (6 bases each). The CDR3 has 17 amino acids. V lost 1 base and J lost 5, with 17 bases in between. CDR1 is LGHDT, CDR2 YNNKEL, per germline (reference sequence).

This clonotype was counted at least ten times. The V and J genes are TRBV4-1 and TRBJ2-1, with D possibly being TRBD2 (5 bases). Trimming removed 0 bases at V and 0 bases at J, with 12 bases between. Germline V gene data show CDR1 as MGHRA and CDR2 as YSYEKL. The CDR3 extends over 17 amino acids. For the CDR3, the DNA is TGCGCCAGCAGCCAAGACGGGGTTCCTAGCTCCTACAATGAGCAGTTCTTC. This translates into CASSQDGVPSSYNEQFF.

This clonotype appeared many times. This chain links TRBV12-3 or TRBV12-4 with TRBJ2-7, with 9 nucleotides matching TRBD2. V gave up 5 bases and J gave up 2 bases; unmatched junction bases: 4. This CDR3 region has 14 residues. The CDR3 here is CASSLQRGAYEQYF. CDR3 coding DNA: TGTGCCAGCAGTCTCCAGCGGGGGGCCTACGAGCAGTACTTC.

V gene TRBV7-8 combines with J gene TRBJ2-3; D gene unclear. V shed 2 bases and J shed 5 bases, with 14 bases lying between them. The germline V gene has CDR1 SGHVS and CDR2 FQNEAQ. CDR3 length equals 15 residues. This CDR3 reads CASSLLWGPIDTQYF. The CDR3 DNA reads TGTGCCAGCAGCTTACTGTGGGGTCCCATAGATACGCAGTATTTT.

V is TRBV4-2 and J is TRBJ1-1, with D unresolved. This CDR3 comprises 13 residues. The V and J ends lost 10 bases and 3 bases respectively, with 15 bases between them. Per germline, CDR1 LGHNA and CDR2 YNFKEQ. The CDR3 loop is CATRALPYTEAFF. For the CDR3, the DNA is TGTGCCACCCGAGCGCTCCCATACACTGAAGCTTTCTTT.

This chain joins TRBV12-3 or TRBV12-4 and TRBJ2-6, with TRBD1 matching over 7 bases. The CDR3 is made up of 17 amino acids. The trim removed 1 base at V and 1 base at J, leaving 4 bases unmatched. CDR3 region: CASSLGTGSSGANVLTF. Here the CDR3 DNA reads TGTGCCAGCAGTTTAGGGACAGGCTCGTCTGGGGCCAACGTCCTGACTTTC.

A remark on this clonotype: A much larger clone lies a single base off, so this may be a read error. V usage is TRBV5-1 and J usage is TRBJ2-3; possibly TRBD2 for D (5 bases). The germline V gene encodes CDR1 SGHRS and CDR2 YFSETQ. The V and J ends lost 5 bases and 0 bases respectively, with 13 bases between them. The CDR3 consists of 15 residues. The CDR3 DNA reads as TGCGCCAGCAGAGCGAGGGCCGCTAGCACAGATACGCAGTATTTT. This sequence encodes CASRARAASTDTQYF.

Ten or more counts support this clonotype. The rearrangement joins TRBV2 to TRBJ2-5; D remains unclear. Trimming pared 8 bases from V and 2 bases from J, leaving 12 bases between. The V gene's germline CDR1 is SNHLY and CDR2 FYNNEI. This CDR3 has 13 residues. The chain's CDR3 is CASGFAGQETQYF. The CDR3 DNA reads TGTGCCAGCGGGTTCGCAGGTCAAGAGACCCAGTACTTC.

This sequence joins TRBV7-2 and TRBJ2-7; D is undetermined. Germline values: CDR1 SGHTA, CDR2 FQGNSA. This CDR3 comprises 12 residues. V was trimmed by 3 bases and J by 2 bases, leaving 5 bases between them. CDR3 DNA: TGTGCCAGCAGCTTGGTCACCTACGAGCAGTACTTC. It is translated as CASSLVTYEQYF.

This clonotype was counted ten times or more. The chain carries TRBV7-9 and TRBJ2-3; maybe TRBD2 (6 bases). This CDR3 has 13 amino acids. Germline V CDR1 and CDR2: SEHNR, FQNEAQ (reference sequence). Trimming stripped 3 bases from V and 4 bases from J, with 8 bases between. The DNA of the CDR3 is TGTGCCAGCAGCTTGCGGGGTTCAGATACGCAGTATTTT. Protein sequence: CASSLRGSDTQYF.

This clonotype was seen repeatedly, ten times or more. The chain links TRBV3-1 to TRBJ2-5; D remains unclear. This CDR3 contains 14 residues. Germline values: CDR1 LGHDT, CDR2 YNNKEL (reference sequence). The V and J ends lost 1 base and 0 bases respectively, with 6 bases between them. The CDR3 sequence is CASSQGPYQETQYF. CDR3 in DNA: TGTGCCAGCAGCCAAGGGCCGTACCAAGAGACCCAGTACTTC.

This clonotype was detected ten times or more. The gene calls are TRBV20-1 and TRBJ2-3; 12 nucleotides line up with TRBD2. J lost 6 bases, V lost 5 bases, and 9 bases had no gene match. The CDR3 sequence is 15 residues long. Per germline, CDR1 DFQATT and CDR2 SNEGSKA (reference sequence). Written as DNA, the CDR3 is TGCAGTGCTTCCTGGACTAGCGGGGCGCGGGATACGCAGTATTTT. Its translation: CSASWTSGARDTQYF.

This clonotype turned up a few times. The chain is built from TRBV7-3 and TRBJ1-6; 8 bases fit TRBD1. V dropped 2 bases and J dropped 9; count of bases not matched to a gene: 3. The CDR3 length is 14 residues. CDR1 and CDR2 (germline): SGHTA, FQGTGA. The CDR3 region has the DNA TGTGCCAGCAGCTTACAGGGGGCCGTTTCACCCCTCCACTTT. Its translation: CASSLQGAVSPLHF.

The chain uses TRBV5-1 and TRBJ2-2, with D possibly matching TRBD2 (6 bases). The CDR3 is made up of 16 amino acids. V shed 3 bases and J shed 0 bases, with 12 bases lying between them. In germline, CDR1 is SGHRS, CDR2 YFSETQ. CDR3 nucleotide sequence: TGCGCCAGCAGCTCCGGGGTAGCGGCGAACACCGGGGAGCTGTTTTTT. It is translated as CASSSGVAANTGELFF.

This clonotype was seen a handful of times. The chain carries TRBV6-1 and TRBJ2-7; TRBD2 agrees at 10 bases. The V and J ends lost 6 bases and 3 bases, in that order; junction bases with no gene match: 8. CDR3 size: 15 residues. CDR1 is MNHNS and CDR2 is SASEGT in the germline V gene. DNA of the CDR3: TGTGCCAGCAGACCCACTAGCGGGGCGGACTACGAGCAGTACGTC. As protein: CASRPTSGADYEQYV.

The DNA for the CDR3 is TGTGCCGCATCACAGGCCCAAAACTACGAGCAGTACTTC. It is translated as CAASQAQNYEQYF. The chain employs TRBV19 and TRBJ2-7; D may be TRBD1 (5 bases). Trimming cost V 11 bases and J 3 bases, with 17 bases left between them. This CDR3 has 13 residues. Germline V gene data show CDR1 as LNHDA and CDR2 as SQIVND (reference sequence).

This clonotype was detected a few times. The chain joins TRBV7-2 to TRBJ1-4, with a tentative D call TRBD1 (5 bases). CDR1 and CDR2 from the germline V gene are SGHTA and FQGNSA. The CDR3 is 14 residues long. V lost 3 bases and J 7 bases, leaving 12 bases between the germline ends. This CDR3 is CASSFGGDSEKLFF. The CDR3 coding sequence is TGTGCCAGCAGCTTCGGGGGGGATAGTGAAAAACTGTTTTTT.

The chain uses TRBV29-1 and TRBJ2-5; D is undetermined. CDR1 and CDR2 from the germline V gene are SQVTM and ANQGSEA. Trimming left V 4 bases short and J 3 bases short, with 9 bases between. This CDR3 has 12 residues. This chain's CDR3 is CSVADSEETQYF. CDR3 DNA: TGCAGCGTTGCGGATTCGGAAGAGACCCAGTACTTC.

The rearrangement links TRBV2 to TRBJ1-1; TRBD1 matches 8 bases. Germline V gives CDR1 SNHLY, CDR2 FYNNEI. This CDR3 is 15 amino acids long. The DNA for the CDR3 is TGTACCTTCAGTCGCCGGACAGGGACGAACACTGAAGCTTTCTTT. Its protein product is CTFSRRTGTNTEAFF.